This TCR beta chain was profiled in a study of T cell repertoires in cytomegalovirus infection. Study-wide results and limits: HLA-C-restricted TCR beta clonotypes specific for CMV led the ex vivo response.

In TCRdb, the reads were re-called with MiXCR into one record per CDR3 protein. The data contain 900,000 to 950,000 distinct CDR3 sequences, around 30% of them singletons. This clonotype was counted many times. Its antigen is not identified. In germline, CDR1 is MNHEY, CDR2 SMNVEV (reference sequence). Trimming left V 6 bases short and J 3 bases short, with 12 bases between. This CDR3 contains 14 residues. Sequencing was performed on cultured CD8+ T cells from PBMCs, taken from culture after CMV antigen stimulation. The genes are TRBV27 and TRBJ1-5, with a weak D call TRBD1 (5 bases). The clonotype was recovered from a human donor in good health (CMV status not recorded). Some clones in this sample may be carry-over from other donors' samples. The CDR3 spells CASRMTAYNQPQHF. As DNA, the CDR3 is TGTGCCAGCAGAATGACAGCATACAATCAGCCCCAGCATTTT.